This T cell receptor (beta chain) was recovered during a study of cytomegalovirus exposure and HLA in healthy donors. Trimming cost V 1 base and J 3 bases; bases outside gene matches: 4. This CDR3 is built from 16 residues. Germline V lookup: CDR1 MGHRA, CDR2 YSYEKL. The PCR ran on 60 Vbeta and 13 Jbeta primers. TCRdb keeps only in-frame clones here, not all; method: immunoSEQ multiplex PCR. This table holds about 180,000 clones, around 80% found once. The sample taken for sequencing was PBMCs. The chain combines TRBV4-1 with TRBJ2-3; 10 bases are shared with TRBD2. The receptor's source is a man between 18 and 35 years old in good health and CMV-seronegative. This chain's CDR3 is CASSQASGSTTDTQYF. DNA for the CDR3: TGCGCCAGCAGCCAAGCTAGCGGGAGTACGACAGATACGCAGTATTTT.